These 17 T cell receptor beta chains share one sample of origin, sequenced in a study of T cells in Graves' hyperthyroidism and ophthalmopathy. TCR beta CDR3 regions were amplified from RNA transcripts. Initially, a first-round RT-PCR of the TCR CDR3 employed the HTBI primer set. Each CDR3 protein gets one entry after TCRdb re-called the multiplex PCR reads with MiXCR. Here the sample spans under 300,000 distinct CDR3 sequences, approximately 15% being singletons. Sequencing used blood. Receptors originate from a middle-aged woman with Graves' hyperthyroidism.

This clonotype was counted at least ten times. CDR3 loop: CASSDPRSSYEQYF. The CDR3 nucleotides are TGTGCCAGCAGTGACCCTAGGAGCTCCTACGAGCAGTACTTC. This chain joins TRBV2 and TRBJ2-7, with D unresolved. Germline CDR1 is SNHLY and CDR2 is FYNNEI. The CDR3 is made up of 14 amino acids. V lost 3 bases to trimming and J lost 0 bases, with 9 bases between them.

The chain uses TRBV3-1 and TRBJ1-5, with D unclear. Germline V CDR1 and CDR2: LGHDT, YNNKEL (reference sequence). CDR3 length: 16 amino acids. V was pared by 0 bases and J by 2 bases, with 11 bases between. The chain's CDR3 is CASSQEPPRGNQPQHF. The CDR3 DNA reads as TGTGCCAGCAGCCAAGAACCGCCGAGGGGCAATCAGCCCCAGCATTTT.

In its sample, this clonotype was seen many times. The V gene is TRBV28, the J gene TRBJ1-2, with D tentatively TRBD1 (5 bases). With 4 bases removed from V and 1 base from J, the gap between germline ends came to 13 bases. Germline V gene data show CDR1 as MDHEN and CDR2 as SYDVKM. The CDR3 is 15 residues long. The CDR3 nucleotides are TGTGCCAGCAGTTGGGGGGGACCAAGTAACTATGGCTACACCTTC. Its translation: CASSWGGPSNYGYTF.

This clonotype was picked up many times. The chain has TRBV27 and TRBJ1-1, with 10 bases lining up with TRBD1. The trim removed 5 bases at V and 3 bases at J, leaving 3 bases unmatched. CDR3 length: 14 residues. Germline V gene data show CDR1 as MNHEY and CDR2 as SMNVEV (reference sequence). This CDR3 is CASSLTGGYTEAFF. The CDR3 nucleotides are TGTGCCAGCAGTCTGACAGGGGGCTACACTGAAGCTTTCTTT.

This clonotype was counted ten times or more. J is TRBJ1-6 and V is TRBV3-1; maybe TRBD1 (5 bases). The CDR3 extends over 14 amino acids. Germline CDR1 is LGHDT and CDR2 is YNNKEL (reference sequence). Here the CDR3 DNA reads TGTGCTACCAAAATGGGGGGACCGAATTCACCCCTCCACTTT. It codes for CATKMGGPNSPLHF. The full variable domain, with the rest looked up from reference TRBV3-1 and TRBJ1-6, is DTAVSQTPKYLVTQMGNDKSIKCEQNLGHDTMYWYKQDSKKFLKIMFSYNNKELIINETVPNRFSPKSPDKAHLNLHINSLELGDSAVYFCATKMGGPNSPLHFGNGTRLTVT.

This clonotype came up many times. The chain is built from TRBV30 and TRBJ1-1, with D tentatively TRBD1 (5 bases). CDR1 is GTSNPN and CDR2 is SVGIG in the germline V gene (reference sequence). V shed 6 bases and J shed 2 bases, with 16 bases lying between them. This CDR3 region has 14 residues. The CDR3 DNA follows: TGTGCCTGTAGAGATAGACGGACAAACACTGAAGCTTTCTTT. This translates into CACRDRRTNTEAFF.

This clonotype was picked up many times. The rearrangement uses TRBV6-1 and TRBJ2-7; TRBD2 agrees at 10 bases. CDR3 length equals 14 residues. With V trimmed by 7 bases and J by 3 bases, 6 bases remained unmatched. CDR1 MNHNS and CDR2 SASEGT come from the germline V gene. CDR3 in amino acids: CASNILAGRYEQYF. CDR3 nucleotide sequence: TGTGCCAGCAATATACTAGCGGGGCGCTACGAGCAGTACTTC.

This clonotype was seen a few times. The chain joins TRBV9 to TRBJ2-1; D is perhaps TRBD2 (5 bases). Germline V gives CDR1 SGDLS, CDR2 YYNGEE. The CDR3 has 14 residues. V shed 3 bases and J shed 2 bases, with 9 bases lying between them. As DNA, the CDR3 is TGTGCCAGCAGCGCAGACGGGGCCTACAATGAGCAGTTCTTC. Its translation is CASSADGAYNEQFF.

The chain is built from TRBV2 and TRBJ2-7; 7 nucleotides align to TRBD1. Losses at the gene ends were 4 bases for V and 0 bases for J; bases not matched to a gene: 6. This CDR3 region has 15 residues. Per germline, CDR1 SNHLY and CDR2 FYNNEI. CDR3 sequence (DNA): TGTGCCAGCAGTGCCCGGGACAGCGTCTCCTACGAGCAGTACTTC. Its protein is CASSARDSVSYEQYF.

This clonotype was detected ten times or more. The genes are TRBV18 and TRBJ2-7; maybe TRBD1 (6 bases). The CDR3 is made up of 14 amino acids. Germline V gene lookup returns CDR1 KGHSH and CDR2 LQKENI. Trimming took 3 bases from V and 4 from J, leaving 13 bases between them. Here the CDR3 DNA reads TGTGCCAGCTCACCCGTGTCCAGGGGATACGAGCAGTACTTC. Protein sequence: CASSPVSRGYEQYF.

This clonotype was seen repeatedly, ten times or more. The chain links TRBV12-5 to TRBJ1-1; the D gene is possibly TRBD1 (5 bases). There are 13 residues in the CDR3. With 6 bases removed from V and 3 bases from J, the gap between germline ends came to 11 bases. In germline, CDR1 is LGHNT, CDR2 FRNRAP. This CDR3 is CASGRDGYTEAFF. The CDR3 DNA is TGTGCTAGTGGGAGGGACGGTTACACTGAAGCTTTCTTT.

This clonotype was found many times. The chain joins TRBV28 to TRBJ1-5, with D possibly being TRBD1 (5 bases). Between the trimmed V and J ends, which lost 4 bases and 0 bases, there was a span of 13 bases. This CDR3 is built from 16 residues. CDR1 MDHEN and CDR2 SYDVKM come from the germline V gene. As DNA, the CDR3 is TGTGCCAGCAGTTACAGAGTGGGGGGTAGCAATCAGCCCCAGCATTTT. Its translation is CASSYRVGGSNQPQHF.

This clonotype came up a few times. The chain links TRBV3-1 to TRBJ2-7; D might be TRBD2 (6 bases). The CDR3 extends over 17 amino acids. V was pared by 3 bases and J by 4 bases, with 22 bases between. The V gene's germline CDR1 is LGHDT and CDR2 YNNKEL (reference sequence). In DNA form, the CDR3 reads TGTGCCAGCAGCCATCAGGTGGCCCTAGCGACGTTATACGAGCAGTACTTC. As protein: CASSHQVALATLYEQYF.

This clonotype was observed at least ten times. CDR3 bases: TGTGCCAGCAAGGGACTAATGAAAGCCGAGCAGTACTTC. Its translation: CASKGLMKAEQYF. This chain joins TRBV6-1 and TRBJ2-7; TRBD2 matches at 7 bases. The CDR3 sequence is 13 residues long. Germline V gene data show CDR1 as MNHNS and CDR2 as SASEGT. Trimming removed 7 bases from V and 6 bases from J; junction bases left unmatched: 9.

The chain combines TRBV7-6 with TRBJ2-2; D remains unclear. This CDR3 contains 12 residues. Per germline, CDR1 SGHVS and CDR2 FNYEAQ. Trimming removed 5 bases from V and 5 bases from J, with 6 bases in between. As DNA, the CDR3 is TGTGCCAGCAGCAAGAGGACCGGGGAGCTGTTTTTT. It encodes CASSKRTGELFF.

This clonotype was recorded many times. The CDR3 is CASSLDVTSYEQYF. For the CDR3, the DNA is TGCGCCAGCAGCTTGGATGTTACCTCCTACGAGCAGTACTTC. The chain is built from TRBV5-1 and TRBJ2-7; D gene unclear. Germline assignment: CDR1 SGHRS and CDR2 YFSETQ. The CDR3 is made up of 14 amino acids. V was clipped by 0 bases and J by 0 bases, with 7 bases between them.

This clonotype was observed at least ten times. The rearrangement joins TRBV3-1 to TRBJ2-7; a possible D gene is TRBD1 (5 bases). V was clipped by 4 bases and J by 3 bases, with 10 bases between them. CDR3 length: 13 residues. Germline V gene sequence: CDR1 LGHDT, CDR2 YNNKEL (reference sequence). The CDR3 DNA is TGTGCCAGCAGCCGGGGCAGGGTCTACGAGCAGTACTTC. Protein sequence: CASSRGRVYEQYF.